This TCR beta chain was identified during a study of beta chain features in type 1 diabetes (dated 2018 in TCRdb). Study-wide context: Patients and healthy donors did not differ in mean age, gender distribution, total cell number or subset yield. A total of approximately 100,000,000 sorted cells were examined across all samples, and the number of cells per subset was strongly correlated with RNA yield. In the study, recently diagnosed type 1 diabetes patients and matched healthy donors were compared on the TCRB repertoires of their sorted circulating CD4+ T cell subsets. Naive and central memory subsets were obtained from all 30 or so donors, but regulatory and stem cell-like memory subsets were isolated from only 8 patients and about 8 healthy donors. Findings and caveats that apply to the study as a whole: PCR might favor shorter templates, but patient and control samples were amplified and corrected together, so any skew would affect both groups equally. Because small numbers of individuals were included in the HLA sub-analyses, any influence of HLA type on TCRB rearrangement was left unresolved. Fewer insertions and more nucleotide deletions at VDJ recombination sites were observed in patients with type 1 diabetes, implying thymic rearrangement abnormalities. Naive, central memory and regulatory TCRB repertoires appeared to be more similar among patients than among healthy donors. In all four CD4+ subsets, TCRB CDR3 length was moderately but significantly shorter in type 1 diabetes patients. Because cDNA rather than genomic DNA was sequenced, highly expressing activated cells could have been over-represented, although no difference in activation and CD3 levels was found between groups.

A word on this clone: The antigen this receptor binds is unknown. Base qualities were left out, and no much larger clone turns up one base away.

The High Capacity cDNA Reverse Transcription Kit was used to reverse transcribe all of the isolated RNA, meaning that expressed TCRB transcripts were what got sequenced. Deep immunoSEQ sequencing was performed on naive, central memory and regulatory T cell samples, with an average of roughly 3.6 million total reads per sample. Sorted cells were lysed in RLT buffer and RNA was extracted with DNase-treated RNeasy Micro or Mini kits, depending on cell number. To prevent cross-contamination, each cell subset was processed individually, whereas patient and healthy donor samples were processed jointly. Using the immunoSEQ multiplex PCR, TCRB sequences were amplified from cDNA into 87-bp fragments spanning the CDR3 region. The amplicons were sequenced using the Illumina HiSeq platform. From the authors' description of their analysis: PCR bias was computationally corrected using synthetic template baselines, reads within Hamming distance 2 were collapsed, and singletons that could not be merged were discarded. Reads were aligned to IMGT to assign V, D and J genes, CDR3 length, and insertions or deletions at six rearrangement sites. Clonotype counts were normalized to sorted cell number within each subset before computing true diversity and Gini coefficients with the tcR R package. Repertoire sharing was quantified using the overlap coefficient calculated on TCRB nucleotide sequences. Out-of-frame TCRB sequences from naive cells were analyzed as a proxy for the pre-selection repertoire. The table was pulled from immuneACCESS by TCRdb, which kept in-frame rearrangements only. Such tables lose some clones; where checked, under half of the loss comes from unresolved V genes, and the rest has no known cause. From that table come the V and J calls and clone size; the DNA was used to work out D and trimming. The sample includes around 260,000 clones, with around 21% observed a single time. The ten largest clones take up 0.028% of the sample.

The germline V gene gives CDR1 as MDHEN and CDR2 as SYDVKM. Including cysteine and phenylalanine, the CDR3 has 16 amino acids. CDR3 DNA is the only sequence kept; it has 48 bases, read in frame from the first base. V is trimmed back by 1 base and J by 6 bases, and the junction contains 8 bases that no gene match accounts for. Each donor gave one peripheral blood draw, averaging about 120 mL, which was collected into heparinised tubes. Naive, central memory, regulatory and stem cell-like memory CD4+ T cells were sorted on a BD FACSAria II using a panel including CD45RO, CCR7, CD25, CD127, CD95 and CD27. Purity was above 98% for every sorted population. PBMCs were isolated immediately by Lymphoprep density gradient centrifugation and stained directly without culture. So that batch effects would be minimized, each experiment stained and sorted samples in pairs, pairing one healthy donor with one patient.

Here the chain combines TRBV28 and TRBJ2-1, with 8 junctional bases fitting TRBD1. The sample was naive CD4+ T cells from blood. The cell subset or site label of this sample denotes: true naive CD4+ T cells. This receptor was obtained from a middle-aged woman with type 1 diabetes. The CDR3 region has the sequence CASSLYGQGAGNEQFF. The sequence in DNA is TGTGCCAGCAGTTTATATGGCCAGGGGGCGGGCAATGAGCAGTTCTTC.